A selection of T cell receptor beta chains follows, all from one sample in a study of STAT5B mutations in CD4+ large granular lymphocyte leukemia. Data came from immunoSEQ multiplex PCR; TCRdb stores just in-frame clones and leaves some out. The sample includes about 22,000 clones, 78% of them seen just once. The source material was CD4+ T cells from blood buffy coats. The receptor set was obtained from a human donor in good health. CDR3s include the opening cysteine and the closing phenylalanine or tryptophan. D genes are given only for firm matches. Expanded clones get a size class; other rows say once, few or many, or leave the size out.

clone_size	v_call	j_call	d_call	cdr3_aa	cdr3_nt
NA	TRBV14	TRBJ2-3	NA	CASSQGVGDTQYF	TGTGCCAGCAGCCAAGGCGTGGGAGATACGCAGTATTTT
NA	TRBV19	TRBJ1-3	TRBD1	CASSQQGTGNTIYF	TGTGCCAGTAGTCAACAGGGGACTGGAAACACCATATATTTT
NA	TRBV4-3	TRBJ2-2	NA	CASSQVMATGELFF	TGCGCCAGCAGCCAAGTGATGGCTACCGGGGAGCTGTTTTTT
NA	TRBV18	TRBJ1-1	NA	CASSSQVPEALNTEAFF	TGTGCCAGCTCATCACAGGTCCCCGAGGCTTTGAACACTGAAGCTTTCTTT
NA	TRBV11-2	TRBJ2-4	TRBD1	CASSSRQGAGAKNIQYF	TGTGCCAGCAGCTCCAGACAGGGGGCAGGAGCCAAAAACATTCAGTACTTC
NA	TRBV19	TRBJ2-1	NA	CASSIDLGRDIRNEQFF	TGTGCCAGTAGTATAGATTTAGGCAGGGACATCCGCAATGAGCAGTTCTTC
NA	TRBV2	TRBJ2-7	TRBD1	CASTPGTATYEQYF	TGTGCCAGCACCCCCGGGACAGCAACCTACGAGCAGTACTTC
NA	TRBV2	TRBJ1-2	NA	CASSVGGTGGYTF	TGTGCCAGTAGTGTTGGGGGGACGGGGGGCTACACCTTC
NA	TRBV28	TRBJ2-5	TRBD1	CASRTGGSKTQYF	TGTGCCAGCAGGACAGGGGGCAGTAAGACCCAGTACTTC
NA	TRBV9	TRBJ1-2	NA	CASSAQSGDPFPNYGYTF	TGTGCCAGCAGCGCGCAATCAGGGGATCCTTTTCCAAACTATGGCTACACCTTC
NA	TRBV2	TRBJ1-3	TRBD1	CASSVLTGTGNTIYF	TGTGCCAGCAGTGTACTGACAGGGACTGGAAACACCATATATTTT
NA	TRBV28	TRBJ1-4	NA	CASSQTGTTNEKLFF	TGTGCCAGCAGCCAGACAGGTACAACTAATGAAAAACTGTTTTTT
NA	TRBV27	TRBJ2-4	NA	CASSLSPRWDIQYF	TGTGCCAGCAGTTTGAGCCCTCGGTGGGACATTCAGTACTTC
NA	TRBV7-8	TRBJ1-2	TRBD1	CASSLEGADYGYTF	TGTGCCAGCAGCTTAGAGGGGGCGGACTATGGCTACACCTTC
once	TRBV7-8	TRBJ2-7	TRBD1	CASSWDRDRWAYEQYF	TGTGCCAGCAGCTGGGATAGGGACAGGTGGGCCTACGAGCAGTACTTC
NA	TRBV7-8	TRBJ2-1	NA	CASSSRGINEQFF	TGTGCCAGCAGCTCTCGGGGAATTAATGAGCAGTTCTTC
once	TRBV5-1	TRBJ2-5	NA	CASSLGFGNGGRETQYF	TGCGCCAGCAGCTTGGGATTTGGTAACGGGGGTCGAGAGACCCAGTACTTC
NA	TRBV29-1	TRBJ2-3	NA	CSVEGPSGTDTQYF	TGCAGCGTTGAGGGCCCCTCCGGCACAGATACGCAGTATTTT
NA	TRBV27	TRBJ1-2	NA	CASSVSRVDYGYTF	TGTGCCAGCAGTGTAAGCAGGGTCGACTATGGCTACACCTTC
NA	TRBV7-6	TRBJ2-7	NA	CASREWAGSYEQYF	TGTGCCAGCAGGGAGTGGGCGGGGTCCTACGAGCAGTACTTC
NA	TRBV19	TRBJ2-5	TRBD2	CASSWTSGGPTQYF	TGTGCCAGTAGTTGGACTAGCGGGGGCCCGACCCAGTACTTC
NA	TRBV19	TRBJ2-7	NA	CASIPLGGENDEQYF	TGTGCCAGTATCCCCCTTGGAGGGGAGAACGACGAGCAGTACTTC
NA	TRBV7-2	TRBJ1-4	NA	CASRLGSNEKLFF	TGTGCCAGCAGGCTGGGATCTAATGAAAAGCTGTTTTTT
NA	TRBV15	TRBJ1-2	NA	CATSRTITGYKDTF	TGTGCCACCAGCAGGACAATTACAGGGTACAAGGACACCTTC
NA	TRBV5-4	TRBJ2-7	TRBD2	CASSLGGTSGGTYEQYF	TGTGCCAGCAGCTTGGGGGGAACTAGCGGGGGGACCTACGAGCAGTACTTC
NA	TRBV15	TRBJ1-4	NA	CATSRLYATNEKLFF	TGTGCCACCAGCAGGTTATACGCAACTAATGAAAAACTGTTTTTT
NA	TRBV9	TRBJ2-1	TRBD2	CASSPREGSYNEQFF	TGTGCCAGCAGCCCACGGGAGGGCTCCTACAATGAGCAGTTCTTC
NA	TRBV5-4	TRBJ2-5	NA	CASSLGRVRYETQYF	TGTGCCAGCAGCTTGGGTAGGGTTCGCTACGAGACCCAGTACTTC
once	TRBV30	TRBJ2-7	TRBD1	CAWSPLTGWNEQYF	TGTGCCTGGAGTCCCTTGACAGGGTGGAACGAGCAGTACTTC
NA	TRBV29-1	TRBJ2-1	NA	CSVDNGFNEQFF	TGCAGCGTTGATAACGGGTTCAATGAGCAGTTCTTC
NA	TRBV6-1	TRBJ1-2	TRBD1	CASRATGGGTGYTF	TGTGCCAGCAGGGCCACAGGGGGAGGGACTGGCTACACCTTC
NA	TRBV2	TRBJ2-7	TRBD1	CASIVDRGLREQYF	TGTGCCAGCATCGTCGACAGGGGGCTAAGGGAGCAGTACTTC
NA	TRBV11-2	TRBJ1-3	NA	CASSLDRDGQVGSGNTIYF	TGTGCCAGCAGCTTAGATCGGGATGGACAAGTGGGGTCTGGAAACACCATATATTTT
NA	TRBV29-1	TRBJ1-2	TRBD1	CSAQQGINYGYTF	TGCAGCGCGCAACAGGGGATTAACTATGGCTACACCTTC
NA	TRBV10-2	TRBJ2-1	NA	CASSESGGGEQFF	TGCGCCAGCAGTGAGTCAGGGGGTGGTGAGCAGTTCTTC
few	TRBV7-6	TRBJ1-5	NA	CASSLGRNQPQHF	TGTGCCAGCAGCTTAGGTAGAAATCAGCCCCAGCATTTT
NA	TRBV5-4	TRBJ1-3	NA	CASSFYGRSGNTIYF	TGTGCCAGCAGCTTCTACGGTCGCTCTGGAAACACCATATATTTT
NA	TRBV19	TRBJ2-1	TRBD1	CASRGQGGGNEQFF	TGTGCCAGTAGGGGACAGGGTGGTGGCAATGAGCAGTTCTTC
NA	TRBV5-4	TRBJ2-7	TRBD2	CASSPAGGRIHEQYF	TGTGCCAGCAGTCCGGCGGGGGGGAGGATCCACGAGCAGTACTTC